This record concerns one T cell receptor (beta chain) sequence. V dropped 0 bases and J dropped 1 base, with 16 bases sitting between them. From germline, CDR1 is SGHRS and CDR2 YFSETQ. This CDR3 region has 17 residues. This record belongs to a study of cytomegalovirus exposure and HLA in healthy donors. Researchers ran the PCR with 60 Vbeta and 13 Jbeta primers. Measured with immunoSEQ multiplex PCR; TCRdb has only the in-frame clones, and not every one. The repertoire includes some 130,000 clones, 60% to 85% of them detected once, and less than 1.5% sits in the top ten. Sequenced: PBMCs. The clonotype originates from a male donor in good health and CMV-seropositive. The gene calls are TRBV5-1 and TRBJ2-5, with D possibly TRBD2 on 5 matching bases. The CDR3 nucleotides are TGCGCCAGCAGCTTGGGAGTACGGGGTACATCCCAAGAGACCCAGTACTTC. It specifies CASSLGVRGTSQETQYF.